A single sample gave rise to the 28 T cell receptor beta chains below, sequenced in a study of T cell changes during pregnancy in multiple sclerosis. Produced via immunoSEQ multiplex PCR; TCRdb's table is partial and in-frame only. The profile shows around 70,000 clones, more than 90% of them singletons. The sample here was peripheral blood, taken after pregnancy. The receptor set was obtained from a female donor in good health, enrolled as a control in a pregnancy study.

This rearrangement joins TRBV2 to TRBJ1-4, with D unclear. The V end lost 5 bases, the J end lost 0 bases, and 7 bases lay between the germline ends. Germline CDR1 and CDR2: SNHLY and FYNNEI. CDR3 size: 14 residues. CDR3 DNA: TGTGCCAGCAGTCCCGGGGCAACTAATGAAAAACTGTTTTTT. This encodes CASSPGATNEKLFF.

The rearrangement joins TRBV10-2 to TRBJ1-1; no clear D gene. V lost 6 bases and J 1 base, leaving 9 bases between the germline ends. Germline V gives CDR1 WSHSY, CDR2 SAAADI. The CDR3 runs to 13 residues. The CDR3 spells CASSPRENTEAFF. The DNA for the CDR3 is TGCGCCAGCAGCCCCCGGGAGAACACTGAAGCTTTCTTT.

The genes are TRBV29-1 and TRBJ1-2; tentative D call: TRBD1 (5 bases). V lost 5 bases, J lost 8 bases, and 9 bases lay in between. This CDR3 spans 10 amino acids. CDR1 is SQVTM and CDR2 is ANQGSEA in the germline V gene. The DNA of the CDR3 is TGCAGCGTTTACGACAGAGGCTACACCTTC. Its translation: CSVYDRGYTF.

The chain is built from TRBV7-9 and TRBJ2-7, with 8 bases fitting TRBD1. The CDR3 runs to 14 residues. V was clipped by 5 bases and J by 2 bases; unmatched bases: 5. Looked up from germline, CDR1 is SEHNR and CDR2 is FQNEAQ (reference sequence). The DNA for the CDR3 is TGTGCCAGCAGCACCAACAGGGGGGCCTACGAGCAGTACTTC. Translated, it gives CASSTNRGAYEQYF. The whole variable domain, filled in from reference TRBV7-9 and TRBJ2-7, reads DTGVSQNPRHKITKRGQNVTFRCDPISEHNRLYWYRQTLGQGPEFLTYFQNEAQLEKSRLLSDRFSAERPKGSFSTLEIQRTEQGDSAMYLCASSTNRGAYEQYFGPGTRLTVT.

The gene calls are TRBV18 and TRBJ2-5, with TRBD1 matching 7 bases. In germline, CDR1 is KGHSH, CDR2 LQKENI. The CDR3 totals 14 residues. V trimming: 6 bases; J trimming: 5 bases; junction bases outside the gene matches: 9. The CDR3 nucleotides read TGTGCCAGCTCCCCGTCAAGGGGGCCTGAGACCCAGTACTTC. Protein: CASSPSRGPETQYF.

This rearrangement joins TRBV7-9 to TRBJ2-2; 11 bases map to TRBD2. The J segment lost 0 bases and the V segment lost 5 bases, leaving 2 bases of the junction unmatched. Germline-derived CDR1 and CDR2 are SEHNR and FQNEAQ (reference sequence). The CDR3 sequence is 16 residues long. This CDR3 is CASSRSGRANTGELFF. The DNA for the CDR3 is TGTGCCAGCAGCCGTAGCGGGAGGGCGAACACCGGGGAGCTGTTTTTT.

This clone was observed once. The J gene is TRBJ1-1, the V gene TRBV6-5; D perhaps matches TRBD1 (6 bases). The CDR3 totals 13 residues. Germline lookup yields CDR1 MNHEY and CDR2 SVGAGI. Trimming took off 1 base at V and 8 bases at J, with 11 bases between the two ends. The CDR3 loop is CASSYYPGTEAFF. DNA of the CDR3: TGTGCCAGCAGTTACTATCCCGGGACAGAAGCTTTCTTT.

The genes are TRBV5-1 and TRBJ2-7, with 9 bases identical to TRBD1. Germline loops: CDR1 SGHRS, CDR2 YFSETQ. Trimming cost V 0 bases and J 6 bases; bases outside gene matches: 4. The CDR3 length is 14 residues. The CDR3 DNA follows: TGCGCCAGCAGCTTGGAAGGGGACAGGGCCGAGCAGTACTTC. Translating it yields CASSLEGDRAEQYF.

This chain joins TRBV30 and TRBJ2-1, with 12 bases aligning to TRBD2. V trimming: 3 bases; J trimming: 9 bases; junction bases outside the gene matches: 3. This CDR3 is built from 13 residues. Germline CDR1 GTSNPN, CDR2 SVGIG (reference sequence). The CDR3 region is CAWSGLAGFEQFF. DNA for the CDR3: TGTGCCTGGAGCGGACTAGCGGGGTTTGAGCAGTTCTTC.

This rearrangement joins TRBV28 to TRBJ2-7; 7 bases align to TRBD1. V shed 7 bases, J shed 6 bases, and the junction held 12 bases outside the gene matches. Germline V CDR1 and CDR2: MDHEN, SYDVKM. The CDR3 has 14 amino acids. The CDR3 loop reads CASTAGTVVTEQYF. DNA of the CDR3: TGTGCCAGCACCGCCGGGACAGTCGTAACCGAGCAGTACTTC.

This clone has only one observation. The chain links TRBV2 to TRBJ2-1; 9 nucleotides align to TRBD2. The junction had 11 bases not matched to a gene; V was cut back by 4 bases and J by 13 bases. The CDR3 runs to 14 residues. Germline values: CDR1 SNHLY, CDR2 FYNNEI. For the CDR3, the DNA is TGTGCCAGCAGTGTGTCCCCTAGCGGGGCCTTACAGTTCTTC. Translated, it gives CASSVSPSGALQFF.

The chain has TRBV30 and TRBJ1-3; 8 bases agree with TRBD1. CDR3 length equals 17 residues. Germline assignment: CDR1 GTSNPN and CDR2 SVGIG (reference sequence). V was clipped by 0 bases and J by 1 base; unmatched bases: 8. The CDR3 is CAWSVWLQGASGNTIYF. The CDR3, as DNA: TGTGCCTGGAGTGTATGGTTGCAGGGGGCTTCTGGAAACACCATATATTTT.

This rearrangement joins TRBV4-1 to TRBJ2-7; 9 bases line up with TRBD1. Germline CDR1 reads MGHRA; CDR2 reads YSYEKL. The ends lost 0 bases at V and 1 base at J; junction bases unmatched: 7. CDR3 size: 17 residues. The CDR3 DNA sequence: TGCGCCAGCAGCCAAGACAATACAGGGGGCTATTCCTACGAGCAGTACTTC. Its protein product is CASSQDNTGGYSYEQYF.

The chain links TRBV19 to TRBJ2-2, with TRBD2 identical over 9 bases. This CDR3 spans 15 amino acids. Trimming removed 5 bases from V and 7 bases from J; junction bases left unmatched: 8. Germline assignment: CDR1 LNHDA and CDR2 SQIVND (reference sequence). The CDR3, as DNA: TGTGCCAGTAGTGTTAGCGGGAGTCTTGTCGGGGAGCTGTTTTTT. This encodes CASSVSGSLVGELFF.

This chain connects TRBV7-9 to TRBJ1-4; 12 nucleotides match TRBD1. The ends lost 4 bases at V and 8 bases at J; junction bases unmatched: 2. Looked up from germline, CDR1 is SEHNR and CDR2 is FQNEAQ (reference sequence). This CDR3 is 14 amino acids long. CDR3: CASSWDRGQEKLFF. CDR3 DNA sequence: TGTGCCAGCAGCTGGGACAGGGGGCAGGAAAAACTGTTTTTT.

The rearrangement links TRBV9 to TRBJ1-1; no clear D. The CDR3 sequence is 17 residues long. Trimming shortened V by 2 bases and J by 7 bases, and 24 bases separated the two germline ends. CDR1 is SGDLS, CDR2 YYNGEE, per germline. The CDR3 loop is CASSVSPWSGEQSEAFF. The CDR3 coding sequence is TGTGCCAGCAGCGTTTCCCCCTGGTCCGGGGAGCAGAGTGAAGCTTTCTTT.

The chain uses TRBV6-6 and TRBJ2-4; 8 bases align to TRBD1. The CDR3 runs to 16 residues. J gave up 4 bases and V 0 bases, and 5 bases lay outside the gene matches. Germline V gene data show CDR1 as MNHNY and CDR2 as SVGAGI (reference sequence). This CDR3 reads CASSYSYRGEKNIQYF. CDR3 nucleotides: TGTGCCAGCAGTTACTCCTACAGGGGGGAGAAAAACATTCAGTACTTC.

The CDR3 bases are TGTGCCAGCAGCAATCCAACAGGGGGCGAGACTAATGAAAAACTGTTTTTT. Translated: CASSNPTGGETNEKLFF. J is TRBJ1-4 and V is TRBV21-1; the table calls TRBD1, which could not be checked here. TRBV21-1 corresponds to a pseudogene. CDR3 length: 17 amino acids.

The chain employs TRBV19 and TRBJ2-1; 8 positions agree with TRBD2. J was trimmed by 3 bases and V by 6 bases; bases with no gene match: 10. The germline gives CDR1 LNHDA, CDR2 SQIVND (reference sequence). The CDR3 consists of 16 residues. This chain's CDR3 is CASSYSGTGRYNEQFF. DNA for the CDR3: TGTGCCAGTAGCTATAGCGGGACCGGTCGCTACAATGAGCAGTTCTTC.

The chain uses TRBV6-1 and TRBJ2-7; 8 bases map to TRBD1. This CDR3 has 15 residues. CDR1 and CDR2 (germline): MNHNS, SASEGT. V lost 3 bases to trimming and J lost 7 bases; unmatched junction nucleotides: 11. Here the CDR3 DNA reads TGTGCCAGCAGTGAGCAGGGGGCTACTAAGAAAGAGCAGTACTTC. Protein: CASSEQGATKKEQYF.

V usage is TRBV7-2 and J usage is TRBJ2-7; TRBD2 is a possible D gene (5 bases). Germline CDR1 reads SGHTA; CDR2 reads FQGNSA. V was clipped by 4 bases and J by 3 bases, with 10 bases between them. This CDR3 comprises 13 residues. The DNA for the CDR3 is TGTGCCAGCAGCTCGACGGGGAACTACGAGCAGTACTTC. Amino acid sequence: CASSSTGNYEQYF. The full variable domain, rest sourced from reference TRBV7-2 and TRBJ2-7, is GAGVSQSPSNKVTEKGKDVELRCDPISGHTALYWYRQSLGQGLEFLIYFQGNSAPDKSGLPSDRFSAERTGGSVSTLTIQRTQQEDSAVYLCASSSTGNYEQYFGPGTRLTVT.

The chain links TRBV14 to TRBJ1-2; no clear D. Germline CDR1 reads SGHDN; CDR2 reads FVKESK. The CDR3 extends over 13 amino acids. Trimming pared 0 bases from V and 6 bases from J, leaving 8 bases between. This chain's CDR3 is CASSQEQSDGYTF. DNA for the CDR3: TGTGCCAGCAGCCAAGAACAGTCGGATGGCTACACCTTC. Full variable domain (outside the CDR3, taken from reference TRBV14 and TRBJ1-2): EAGVTQFPSHSVIEKGQTVTLRCDPISGHDNLYWYRRVMGKEIKFLLHFVKESKQDESGMPNNRFLAERTGGTYSTLKVQPAELEDSGVYFCASSQEQSDGYTFGSGTRLTVV.

The rearrangement uses TRBV6-9 and TRBJ1-6; TRBD1 aligns across 8 bases. There are 16 residues in the CDR3. V lost 7 bases, J lost 7 bases, and 12 bases stayed unmatched. Germline CDR1 MNHGY, CDR2 SVAAGI. In DNA form, the CDR3 reads TGTGCCAGCATTCCTCCTCCGGACAGGGTAAATTCACCCCTCCACTTT. Protein sequence: CASIPPPDRVNSPLHF.

The V gene is TRBV28, the J gene TRBJ2-6; D not certain. The V gene's germline CDR1 is MDHEN and CDR2 SYDVKM. This CDR3 contains 14 residues. Trimming removed 5 bases from V and 2 bases from J, with 7 bases in between. This CDR3 is CASSPLPGANVLTF. DNA for the CDR3: TGTGCCAGCAGTCCCCTCCCTGGGGCCAACGTCCTGACTTTC.

The chain uses TRBV25-1 and TRBJ1-5, with TRBD1 matching over 8 bases. The CDR3 spans 12 residues. CDR1 is MGHDK, CDR2 SYGVNS, per germline. V lost 8 bases to trimming and J lost 8 bases; unmatched junction nucleotides: 5. The chain's CDR3 is CASGQGLEPQHF. The CDR3, as DNA: TGTGCCAGCGGACAGGGCCTCGAGCCCCAGCATTTT.

The rearrangement links TRBV5-4 to TRBJ1-2, with D unresolved. V was pared by 4 bases and J by 0 bases, with 4 bases between. CDR1 and CDR2 from the germline V gene are SGHNT and YYREEE (reference sequence). The CDR3 has 12 residues. CDR3 residues: CASSLPNYGYTF. CDR3 DNA: TGTGCCAGCAGCCTTCCTAACTATGGCTACACCTTC.

The chain couples TRBV27 to TRBJ1-6; D might be TRBD1 (5 bases). Looked up from germline, CDR1 is MNHEY and CDR2 is SMNVEV (reference sequence). V lost 5 bases to trimming and J lost 7 bases, with 18 bases between them. The CDR3 consists of 16 residues. The CDR3 DNA is TGTGCCAGCAGTATGGGCGGGCAGGGAGGGAATTCACCCCTCCACTTT. As protein: CASSMGGQGGNSPLHF.

This rearrangement joins TRBV18 to TRBJ2-7; 7 bases agree with TRBD2. The CDR3 length is 12 residues. Germline CDR1 and CDR2: KGHSH and LQKENI. V shed 6 bases and J 1 base; nucleotides not matched to a gene: 0. This chain's CDR3 is CASSGGSYEQYF. Written as DNA, the CDR3 is TGTGCCAGCTCCGGGGGGTCCTACGAGCAGTACTTC.